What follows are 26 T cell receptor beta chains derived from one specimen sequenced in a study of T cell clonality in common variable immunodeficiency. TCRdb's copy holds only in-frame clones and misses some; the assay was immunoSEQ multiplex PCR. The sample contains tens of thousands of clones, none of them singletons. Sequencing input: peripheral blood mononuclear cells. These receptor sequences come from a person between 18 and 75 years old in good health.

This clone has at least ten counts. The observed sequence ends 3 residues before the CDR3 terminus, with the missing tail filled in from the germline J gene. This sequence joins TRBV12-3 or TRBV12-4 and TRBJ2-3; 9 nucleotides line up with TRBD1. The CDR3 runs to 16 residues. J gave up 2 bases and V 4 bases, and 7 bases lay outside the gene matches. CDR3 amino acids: CASSWGQGTSTDTQYF. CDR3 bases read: TGTGCCAGCAGTTGGGGACAGGGAACTTCCACAGATACG.

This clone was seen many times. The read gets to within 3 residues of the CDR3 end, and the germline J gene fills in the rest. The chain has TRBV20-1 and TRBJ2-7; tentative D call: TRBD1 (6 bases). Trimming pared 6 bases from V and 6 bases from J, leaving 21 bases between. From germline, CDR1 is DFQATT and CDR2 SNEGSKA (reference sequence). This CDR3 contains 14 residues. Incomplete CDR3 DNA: TGCAGTGCCTCCCGGAGACAGGTCGGGTCCGAG. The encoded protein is CSASRRQVGSE. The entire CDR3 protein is CSASRRQVGSEQYF.

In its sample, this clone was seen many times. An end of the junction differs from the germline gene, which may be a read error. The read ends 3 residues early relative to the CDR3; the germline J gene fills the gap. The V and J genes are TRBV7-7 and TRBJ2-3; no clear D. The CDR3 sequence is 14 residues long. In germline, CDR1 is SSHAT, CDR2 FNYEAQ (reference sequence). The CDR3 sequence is CASSLFGSGDTQYF. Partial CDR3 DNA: TGTGCTAGCAGCTTATTTGGGTCGGGAGATACG.

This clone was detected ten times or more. The CDR3 region is CASSPNAGVETQYF. CDR3 DNA, as far as it was read: TGTGCCAGCTCACCAAATGCAGGGGTTGAGACC. The rearrangement uses TRBV18 and TRBJ2-5; the D gene is possibly TRBD1 (6 bases). The read falls 3 residues short of the CDR3 end, and the missing part is taken from the germline J gene. Germline V gene sequence: CDR1 KGHSH, CDR2 LQKENI. The CDR3 is 14 residues long. V shed 2 bases and J shed 5 bases, with 12 bases lying between them.

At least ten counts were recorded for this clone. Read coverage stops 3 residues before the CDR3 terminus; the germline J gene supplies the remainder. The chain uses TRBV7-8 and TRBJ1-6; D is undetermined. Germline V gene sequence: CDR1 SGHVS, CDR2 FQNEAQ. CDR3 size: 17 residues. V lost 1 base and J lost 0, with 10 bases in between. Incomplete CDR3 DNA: TGTGCCAGCAGCTTAGGGGCAGGCAGCTCCTATAATTCACCC. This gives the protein CASSLGAGSSYNSP. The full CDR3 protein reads CASSLGAGSSYNSPLHF.

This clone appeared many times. The CDR3 sequence is CASSPGLAYNEQFF. The DNA read from the CDR3 is TGTGCCAGCAGCCCGGGACTAGCATACAATGAG. The rearrangement joins TRBV7-2 to TRBJ2-1; TRBD2 agrees at 9 bases. The CDR3 is cut off 3 residues early in the read; its end comes from the germline J gene. CDR1 is SGHTA, CDR2 FQGNSA, per germline. This CDR3 has 14 amino acids. V trimming: 5 bases; J trimming: 4 bases; junction bases outside the gene matches: 3.

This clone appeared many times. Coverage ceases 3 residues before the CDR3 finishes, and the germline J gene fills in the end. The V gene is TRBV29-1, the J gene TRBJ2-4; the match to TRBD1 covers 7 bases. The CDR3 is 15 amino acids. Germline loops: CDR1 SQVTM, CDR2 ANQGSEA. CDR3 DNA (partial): TGCAGCGTACTCATGGTGACAGGGTCAGACTATGGT. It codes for CSVLMVTGSDYG. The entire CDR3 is CSVLMVTGSDYGQYF.

The DNA read from the CDR3 is TGCAGTGCTCCCTTAGCGGGAGGTGCTTCGGTCCGTCCG. This codes for CSAPLAGGASVRP. The complete CDR3 reads CSAPLAGGASVRPQYF. This chain uses TRBV20-1 with TRBJ2-3, with TRBD2 matching over 10 bases. Coverage ceases 3 residues before the CDR3 finishes, and the germline J gene fills in the end. CDR1 and CDR2 from the germline V gene are DFQATT and SNEGSKA (reference sequence). The CDR3 totals 16 residues.

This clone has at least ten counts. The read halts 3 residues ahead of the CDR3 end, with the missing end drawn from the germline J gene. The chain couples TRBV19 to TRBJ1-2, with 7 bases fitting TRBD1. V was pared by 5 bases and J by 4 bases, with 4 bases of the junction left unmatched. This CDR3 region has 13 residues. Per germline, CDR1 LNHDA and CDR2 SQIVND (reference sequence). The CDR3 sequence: CASSRQGLYGYTF. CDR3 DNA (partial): TGTGCCAGTAGTCGACAGGGCCTCTATGGC.

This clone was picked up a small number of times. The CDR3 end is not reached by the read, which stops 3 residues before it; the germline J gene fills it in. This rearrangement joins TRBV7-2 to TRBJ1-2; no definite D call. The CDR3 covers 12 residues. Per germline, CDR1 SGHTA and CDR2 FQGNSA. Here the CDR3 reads CASSPNSYDYTF. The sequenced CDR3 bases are TGTGCCAGCAGCCCTAACTCCTACGAC.

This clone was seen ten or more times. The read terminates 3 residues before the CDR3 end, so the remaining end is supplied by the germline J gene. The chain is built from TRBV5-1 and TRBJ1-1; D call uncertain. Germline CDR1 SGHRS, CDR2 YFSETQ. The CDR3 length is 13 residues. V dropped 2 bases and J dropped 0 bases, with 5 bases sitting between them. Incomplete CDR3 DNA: TGCGCCAGCAGCTTACAGATGAACACTGAA. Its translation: CASSLQMNTE. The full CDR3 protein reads CASSLQMNTEAFF.

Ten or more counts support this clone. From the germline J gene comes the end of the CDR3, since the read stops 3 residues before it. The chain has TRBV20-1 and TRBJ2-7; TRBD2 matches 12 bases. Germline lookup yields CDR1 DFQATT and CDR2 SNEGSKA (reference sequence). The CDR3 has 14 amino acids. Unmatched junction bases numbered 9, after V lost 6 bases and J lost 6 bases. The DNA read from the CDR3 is TGCAGTGCGACAGTCCCTAGCGGGAGGGCCGAG. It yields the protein CSATVPSGRAE. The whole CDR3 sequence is CSATVPSGRAEQYF.

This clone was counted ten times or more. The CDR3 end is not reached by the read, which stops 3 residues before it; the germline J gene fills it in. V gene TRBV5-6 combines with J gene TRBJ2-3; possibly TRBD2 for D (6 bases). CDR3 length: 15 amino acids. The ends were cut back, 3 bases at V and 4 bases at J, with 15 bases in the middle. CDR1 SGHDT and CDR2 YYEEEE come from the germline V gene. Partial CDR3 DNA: TGTGCCAGCAGCTCCCCGGGACTGGCATCAGATACG. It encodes CASSSPGLASDT. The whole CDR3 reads CASSSPGLASDTQYF.

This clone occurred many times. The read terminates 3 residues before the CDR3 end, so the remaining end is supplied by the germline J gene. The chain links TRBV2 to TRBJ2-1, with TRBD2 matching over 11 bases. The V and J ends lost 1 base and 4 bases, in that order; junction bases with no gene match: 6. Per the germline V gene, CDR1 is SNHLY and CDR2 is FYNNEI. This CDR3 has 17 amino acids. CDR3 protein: CASSEGKASGRYNEQFF. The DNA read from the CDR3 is TGTGCCAGCAGTGAAGGGAAGGCTAGCGGGAGGTACAATGAG.

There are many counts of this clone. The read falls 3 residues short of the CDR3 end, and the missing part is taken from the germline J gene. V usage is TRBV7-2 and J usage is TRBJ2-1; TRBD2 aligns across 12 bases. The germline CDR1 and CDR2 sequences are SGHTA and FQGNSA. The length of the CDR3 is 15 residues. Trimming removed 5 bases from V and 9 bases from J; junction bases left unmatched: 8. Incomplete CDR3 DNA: TGTGCCAGCAGCACGGGACTAGCGGGTCTTAGTGAG. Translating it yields CASSTGLAGLSE. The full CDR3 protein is CASSTGLAGLSEQFF.

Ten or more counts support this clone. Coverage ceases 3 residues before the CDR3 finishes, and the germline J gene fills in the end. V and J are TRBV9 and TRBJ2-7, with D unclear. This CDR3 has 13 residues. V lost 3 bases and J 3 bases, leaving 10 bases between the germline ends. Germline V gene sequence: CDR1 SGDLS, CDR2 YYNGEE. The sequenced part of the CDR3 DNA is TGTGCCAGCAGCGGTGGGCCTGACTACGAG. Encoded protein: CASSGGPDYE. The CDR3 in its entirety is CASSGGPDYEQYF.

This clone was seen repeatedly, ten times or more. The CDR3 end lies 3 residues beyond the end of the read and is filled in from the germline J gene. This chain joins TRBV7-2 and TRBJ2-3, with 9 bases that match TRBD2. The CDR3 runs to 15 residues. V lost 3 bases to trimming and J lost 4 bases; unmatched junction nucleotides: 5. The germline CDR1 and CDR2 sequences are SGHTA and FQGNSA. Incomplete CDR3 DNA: TGTGCCAGCAGCTTTAGCGGGAGAGGGCCAGATACG. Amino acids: CASSFSGRGPDT. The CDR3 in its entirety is CASSFSGRGPDTQYF.

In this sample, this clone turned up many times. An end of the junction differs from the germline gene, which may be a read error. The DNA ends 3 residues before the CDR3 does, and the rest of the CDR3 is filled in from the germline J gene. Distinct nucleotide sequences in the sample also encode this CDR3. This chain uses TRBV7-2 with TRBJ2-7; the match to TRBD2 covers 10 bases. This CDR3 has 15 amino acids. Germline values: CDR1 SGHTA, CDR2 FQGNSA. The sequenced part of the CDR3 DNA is TGCGCCAGCAGCCTTCTAGCGGGGGTTACCTACGAG. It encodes CASSLLAGVTYE. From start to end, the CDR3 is CASSLLAGVTYEQYF.

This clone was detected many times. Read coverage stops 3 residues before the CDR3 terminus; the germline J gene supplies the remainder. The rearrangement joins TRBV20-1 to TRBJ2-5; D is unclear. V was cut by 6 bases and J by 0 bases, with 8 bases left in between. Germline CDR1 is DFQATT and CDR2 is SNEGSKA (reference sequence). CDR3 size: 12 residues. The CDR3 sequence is CSAPADQETQYF. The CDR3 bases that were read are TGCAGTGCCCCGGCGGACCAAGAGACC.

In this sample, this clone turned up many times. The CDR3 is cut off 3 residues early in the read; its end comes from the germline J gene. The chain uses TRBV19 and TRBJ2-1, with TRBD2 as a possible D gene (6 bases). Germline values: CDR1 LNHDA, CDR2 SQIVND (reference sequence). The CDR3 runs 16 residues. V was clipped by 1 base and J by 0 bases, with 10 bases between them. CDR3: CASSIVADLSYNEQFF. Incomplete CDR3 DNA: TGTGCCAGTAGTATAGTAGCGGACCTCTCCTACAATGAG.

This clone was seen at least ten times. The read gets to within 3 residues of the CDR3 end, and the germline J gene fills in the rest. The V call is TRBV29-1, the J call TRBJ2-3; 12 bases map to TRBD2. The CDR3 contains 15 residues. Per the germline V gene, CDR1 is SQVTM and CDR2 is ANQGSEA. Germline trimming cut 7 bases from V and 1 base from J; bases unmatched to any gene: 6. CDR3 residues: CSARTSGMGTDTQYF. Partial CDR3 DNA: TGCAGCGCTAGGACTAGCGGGATGGGCACAGATACG.

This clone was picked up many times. The CDR3 is CSARPGQPFGTDTQYF. The DNA read from the CDR3 is TGCAGTGCTAGACCGGGACAGCCCTTCGGCACAGATACG. The chain couples TRBV20-1 to TRBJ2-3; TRBD1 matches 7 bases. The sequenced fragment ends 3 residues before the CDR3 boundary, so the rest is inferred from the germline J gene. CDR1 is DFQATT and CDR2 is SNEGSKA in the germline V gene (reference sequence). Trimming at V came to 2 bases and at J to 1 base, leaving 9 bases not matched to a gene. CDR3 length equals 16 residues.

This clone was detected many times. The CDR3 bases that were read are TGCGCCAGCAGCCAAGATTCAGGGGCAGGGGAAAAA. As protein: CASSQDSGAGEK. The CDR3 in full is CASSQDSGAGEKLFF. The V call is TRBV4-1, the J call TRBJ1-4; D perhaps matches TRBD1 (6 bases). The read terminates 3 residues before the CDR3 end, so the remaining end is supplied by the germline J gene. The CDR3 covers 15 residues. The germline V gene has CDR1 MGHRA and CDR2 YSYEKL. V lost 0 bases to trimming and J lost 8 bases, with 13 bases between them.

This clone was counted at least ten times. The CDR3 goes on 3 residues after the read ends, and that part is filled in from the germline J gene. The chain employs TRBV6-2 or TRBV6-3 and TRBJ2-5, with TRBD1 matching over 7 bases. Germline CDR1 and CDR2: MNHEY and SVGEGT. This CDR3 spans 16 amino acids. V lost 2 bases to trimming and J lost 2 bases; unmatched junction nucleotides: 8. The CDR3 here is CASSYVAGGVQETQYF. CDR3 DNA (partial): TGTGCCAGCAGTTACGTGGCAGGGGGTGTTCAAGAGACC.

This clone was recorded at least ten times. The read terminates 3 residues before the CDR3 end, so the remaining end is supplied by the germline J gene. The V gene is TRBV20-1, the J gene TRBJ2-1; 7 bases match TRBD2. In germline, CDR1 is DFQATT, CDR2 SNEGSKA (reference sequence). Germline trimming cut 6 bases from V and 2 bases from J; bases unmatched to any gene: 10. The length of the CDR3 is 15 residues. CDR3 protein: CSASPSGGAYNEQFF. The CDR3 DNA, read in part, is TGCAGTGCGAGTCCTAGCGGAGGGGCCTACAATGAG.

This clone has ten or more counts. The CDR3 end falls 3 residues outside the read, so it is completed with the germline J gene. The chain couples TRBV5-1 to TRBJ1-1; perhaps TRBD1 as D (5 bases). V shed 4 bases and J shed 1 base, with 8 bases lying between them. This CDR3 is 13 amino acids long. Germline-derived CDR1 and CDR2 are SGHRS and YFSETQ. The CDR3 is CASSDDRNTEAFF. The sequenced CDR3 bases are TGCGCCAGCAGCGACGACAGGAACACTGAA.